These 10 T cell receptor beta chains originate from one sample sequenced in a study of blood T cell repertoires in COVID-19. Libraries were prepared by immunoSEQ multiplex PCR; TCRdb keeps only in-frame clonotypes and omits some of them. The sample lists a few hundred thousand clones; around nine tenths were seen once. Sequenced: PBMCs or T cells enriched from blood (not recorded which). The receptors originated from a young woman who had been exposed to COVID-19.

The chain has TRBV27 and TRBJ1-3; 7 nucleotides agree with TRBD1. The CDR3 runs to 16 residues. The V gene's germline CDR1 is MNHEY and CDR2 SMNVEV (reference sequence). V trimming: 4 bases; J trimming: 0 bases; junction bases outside the gene matches: 6. The DNA of the CDR3 is TGTGCCAGCAGTTACAGGACAGGCCTCTCTGGAAACACCATATATTTT. This sequence encodes CASSYRTGLSGNTIYF.

This clone occurred once. The chain links TRBV6-6 to TRBJ1-1; D is undetermined. The germline V gene encodes CDR1 MNHNY and CDR2 SVGAGI (reference sequence). This CDR3 is built from 15 residues. Trimming stripped 5 bases from V and 1 base from J, with 14 bases between. The chain's CDR3 is CASSTGLGRNTEAFF. DNA for the CDR3: TGTGCCAGCAGTACCGGTCTGGGCAGGAACACTGAAGCTTTCTTT.

This chain connects TRBV27 to TRBJ1-1, with 8 bases lining up with TRBD1. The junction had 9 bases not matched to a gene; V was cut back by 5 bases and J by 4 bases. This CDR3 region has 15 residues. Germline CDR1 MNHEY, CDR2 SMNVEV (reference sequence). CDR3 bases: TGTGCCAGCAGTGCCGGACAGGGTTTGATCACTGAAGCTTTCTTT. Translation: CASSAGQGLITEAFF.

The chain joins TRBV28 to TRBJ2-7; 10 bases line up with TRBD2. This CDR3 has 17 amino acids. The ends lost 1 base at V and 5 bases at J; junction bases unmatched: 11. CDR1 and CDR2 from the germline V gene are MDHEN and SYDVKM. CDR3 protein: CASSLSPGAGGHNEQYF. CDR3 coding DNA: TGTGCCAGCAGTTTATCCCCCGGAGCGGGAGGGCACAACGAGCAGTACTTC.

This chain uses TRBV25-1 with TRBJ1-1; TRBD1 matches 11 bases. Per germline, CDR1 MGHDK and CDR2 SYGVNS. Trimming removed 3 bases from V and 8 bases from J; junction bases left unmatched: 5. The CDR3 runs to 14 residues. The CDR3 here is CASSERGQGAEAFF. Written as DNA, the CDR3 is TGTGCCAGCAGTGAGCGCGGACAGGGGGCCGAAGCTTTCTTT.

J is TRBJ2-1 and V is TRBV3-1 (or the pseudogene TRBV3-2), with 12 bases matching TRBD2. The CDR3 contains 20 residues. The germline V gene encodes CDR1 LGHDT and CDR2 YNNKEL (reference sequence). The junction had 13 bases not matched to a gene; V was cut back by 1 base and J by 3 bases. CDR3 loop: CASSQALYASGREDYNEQFF. CDR3 in DNA: TGTGCCAGCAGCCAAGCCCTATACGCTAGCGGGAGGGAGGACTACAATGAGCAGTTCTTC.

The chain has TRBV11-3 and TRBJ2-5, with 11 bases aligning to TRBD2. The CDR3 loop spans 15 amino acids. Germline lookup yields CDR1 SGHNT and CDR2 YENEEA. Germline trimming cut 3 bases from V and 1 base from J; bases unmatched to any gene: 1. CDR3 residues: CASSFSGGVQETQYF. CDR3 sequence (DNA): TGTGCCAGCAGCTTTAGCGGGGGGGTCCAAGAGACCCAGTACTTC.

The chain carries TRBV9 and TRBJ2-1, with TRBD2 matching over 10 bases. The V gene end was trimmed by 2 bases and the J gene end by 3 bases; junction bases not matched to a gene: 5. Germline values: CDR1 SGDLS, CDR2 YYNGEE. The CDR3 extends over 16 amino acids. The CDR3 here is CASSVSGGSFYNEQFF. The CDR3, as DNA: TGTGCCAGCAGCGTTAGCGGGGGGTCTTTCTACAATGAGCAGTTCTTC.

The chain has TRBV27 and TRBJ2-3; D remains ambiguous. CDR1 and CDR2 (germline): MNHEY, SMNVEV (reference sequence). The germline V and J ends were trimmed by 0 bases and 0 bases, with 4 bases remaining between them. CDR3 length: 14 amino acids. As DNA, the CDR3 is TGTGCCAGCAGTTTATCGCAGAGCACAGATACGCAGTATTTT. Protein product: CASSLSQSTDTQYF.

This chain connects TRBV12-3 or TRBV12-4 to TRBJ1-1; D gene uncertain. This CDR3 contains 13 residues. Trimming cost V 3 bases and J 3 bases, with 8 bases left between them. The CDR3 coding sequence is TGTGCCAGCAGTTTTAAACAATACACTGAAGCTTTCTTT. The encoded protein is CASSFKQYTEAFF.